This T cell receptor beta chain is from a study of T-cell reconstitution after alpha-beta-depleted transplantation in children. The CDR3 is made up of 13 amino acids. Trimming pared 2 bases from V and 0 bases from J, leaving 4 bases between. Looked up from germline, CDR1 is KGHSH and CDR2 is LQKENI. Whole-study results and caveats: After transplant, high TCRbeta diversity at day 60 in some patients arose from surviving recipient T cells and thymic progenitors.

Unique molecular identifiers were incorporated when the TCRbeta library was constructed. A single record per CDR3 protein comes from TCRdb applying MiXCR to the PCR reads. The repertoire has 27,000 or so distinct CDR3 sequences, 18% of them found once; the top ten carry 35%. This clonotype was recorded many times. Its target is not known. The rearrangement joins TRBV18 to TRBJ1-1; no clear D gene. The origin of this receptor is a male patient between 2 and 10 years old who had a stem cell transplant for acute lymphoblastic leukemia, so the T cells may come from the graft donor. The specimen was PBMCs, mostly from graft donor cells, collected 60 days after TCRalphabeta/CD19-depleted stem cell transplant. CDR3 sequence: CASSPAVNTEAFF. The CDR3 DNA reads TGTGCCAGCTCACCAGCGGTGAACACTGAAGCTTTCTTT.